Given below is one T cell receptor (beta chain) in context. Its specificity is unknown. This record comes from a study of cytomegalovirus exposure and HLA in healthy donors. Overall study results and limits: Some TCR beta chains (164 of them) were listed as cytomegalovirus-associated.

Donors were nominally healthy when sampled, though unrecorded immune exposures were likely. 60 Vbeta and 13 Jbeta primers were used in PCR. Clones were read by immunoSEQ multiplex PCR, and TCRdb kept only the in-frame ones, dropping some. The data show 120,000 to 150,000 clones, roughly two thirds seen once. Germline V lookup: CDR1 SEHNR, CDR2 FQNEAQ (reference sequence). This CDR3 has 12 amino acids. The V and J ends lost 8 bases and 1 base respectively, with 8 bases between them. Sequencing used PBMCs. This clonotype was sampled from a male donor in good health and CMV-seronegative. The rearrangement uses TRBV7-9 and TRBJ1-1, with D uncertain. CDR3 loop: CASRTANTEAFF. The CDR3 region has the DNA TGTGCCAGCCGTACAGCGAACACTGAAGCTTTCTTT.